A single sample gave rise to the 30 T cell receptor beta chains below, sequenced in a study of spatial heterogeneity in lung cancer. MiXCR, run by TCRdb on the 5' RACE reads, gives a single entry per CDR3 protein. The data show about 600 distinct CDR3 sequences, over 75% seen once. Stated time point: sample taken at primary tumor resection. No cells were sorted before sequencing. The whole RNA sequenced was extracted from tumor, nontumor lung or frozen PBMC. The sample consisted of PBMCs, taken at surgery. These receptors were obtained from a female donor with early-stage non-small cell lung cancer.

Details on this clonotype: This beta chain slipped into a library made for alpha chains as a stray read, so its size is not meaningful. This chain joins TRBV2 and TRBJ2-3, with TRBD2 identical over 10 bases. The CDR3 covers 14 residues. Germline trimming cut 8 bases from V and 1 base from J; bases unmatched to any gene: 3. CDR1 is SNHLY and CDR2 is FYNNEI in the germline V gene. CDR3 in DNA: TGTGCCAGCGGGGGGACTAGCGGCACAGATACGCAGTATTTT. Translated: CASGGTSGTDTQYF.

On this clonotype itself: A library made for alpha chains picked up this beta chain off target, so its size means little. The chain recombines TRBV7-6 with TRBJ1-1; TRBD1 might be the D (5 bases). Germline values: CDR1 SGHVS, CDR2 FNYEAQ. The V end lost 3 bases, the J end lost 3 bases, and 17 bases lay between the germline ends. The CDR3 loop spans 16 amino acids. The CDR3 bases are TGTGCCAGCAGCTTGAGGACCGATGCGGGGGACACTGAAGCTTTCTTT. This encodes CASSLRTDAGDTEAFF.

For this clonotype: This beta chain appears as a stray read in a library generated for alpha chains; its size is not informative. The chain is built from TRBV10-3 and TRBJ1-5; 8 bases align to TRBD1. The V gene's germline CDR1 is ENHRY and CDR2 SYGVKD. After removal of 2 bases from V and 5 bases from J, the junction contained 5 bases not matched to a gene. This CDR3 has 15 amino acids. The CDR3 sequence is CAISEPTGVDQPQHF. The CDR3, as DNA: TGTGCCATCAGTGAGCCGACAGGGGTTGATCAGCCCCAGCATTTT.

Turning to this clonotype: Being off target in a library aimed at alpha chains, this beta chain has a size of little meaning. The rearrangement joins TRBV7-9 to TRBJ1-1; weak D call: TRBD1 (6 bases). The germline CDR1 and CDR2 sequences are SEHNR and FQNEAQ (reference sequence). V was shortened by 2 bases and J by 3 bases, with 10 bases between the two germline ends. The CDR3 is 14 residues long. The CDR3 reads CASSLIRGDTEAFF. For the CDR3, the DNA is TGTGCCAGCAGCTTAATAAGGGGGGACACTGAAGCTTTCTTT.

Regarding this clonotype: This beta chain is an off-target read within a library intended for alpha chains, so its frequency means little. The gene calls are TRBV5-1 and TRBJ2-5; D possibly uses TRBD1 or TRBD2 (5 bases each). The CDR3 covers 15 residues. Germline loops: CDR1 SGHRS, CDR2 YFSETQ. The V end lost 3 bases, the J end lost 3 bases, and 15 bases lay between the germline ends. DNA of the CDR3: TGCGCCAGCAGCTCTTACCGGGGCTCCGAAGAGACCCAGTACTTC. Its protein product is CASSSYRGSEETQYF.

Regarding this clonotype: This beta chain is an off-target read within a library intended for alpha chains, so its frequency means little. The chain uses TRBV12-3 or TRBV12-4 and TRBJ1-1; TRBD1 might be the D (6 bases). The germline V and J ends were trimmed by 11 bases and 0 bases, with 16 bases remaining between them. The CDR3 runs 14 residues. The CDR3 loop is CASTAGAMNTEAFF. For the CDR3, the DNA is TGTGCCTCTACGGCGGGGGCGATGAACACTGAAGCTTTCTTT.

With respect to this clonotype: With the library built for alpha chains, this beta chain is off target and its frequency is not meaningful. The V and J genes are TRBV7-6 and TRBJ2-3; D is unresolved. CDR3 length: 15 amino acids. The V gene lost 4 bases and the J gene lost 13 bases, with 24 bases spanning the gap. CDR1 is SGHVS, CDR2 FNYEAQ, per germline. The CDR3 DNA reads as TGTGCCAGCAGCTCCTCTACCTTGGCGACGGAAGGAGAGTATTTT. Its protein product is CASSSSTLATEGEYF.

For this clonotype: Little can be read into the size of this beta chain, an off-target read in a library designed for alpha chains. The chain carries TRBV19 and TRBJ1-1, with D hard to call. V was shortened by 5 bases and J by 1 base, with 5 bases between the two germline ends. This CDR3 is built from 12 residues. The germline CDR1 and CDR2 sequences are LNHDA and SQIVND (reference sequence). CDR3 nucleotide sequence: TGTGCCAGTAGTCTAGGGAACACTGAAGCTTTCTTT. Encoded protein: CASSLGNTEAFF.

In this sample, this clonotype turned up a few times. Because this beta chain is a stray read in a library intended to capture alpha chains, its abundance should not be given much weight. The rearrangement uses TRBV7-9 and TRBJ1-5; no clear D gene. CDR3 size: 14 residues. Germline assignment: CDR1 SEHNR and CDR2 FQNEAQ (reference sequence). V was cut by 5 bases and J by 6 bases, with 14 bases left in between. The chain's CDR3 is CASSRGLGFQPQHF. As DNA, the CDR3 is TGTGCCAGCAGCCGTGGGTTGGGGTTTCAGCCCCAGCATTTT.

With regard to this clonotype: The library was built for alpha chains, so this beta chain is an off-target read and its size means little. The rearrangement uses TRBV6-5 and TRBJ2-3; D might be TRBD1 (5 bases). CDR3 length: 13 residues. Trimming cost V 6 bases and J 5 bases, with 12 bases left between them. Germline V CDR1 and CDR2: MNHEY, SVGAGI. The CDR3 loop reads CASRGGAVDTQYF. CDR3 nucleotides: TGTGCCAGCAGGGGTGGGGCTGTAGATACGCAGTATTTT.

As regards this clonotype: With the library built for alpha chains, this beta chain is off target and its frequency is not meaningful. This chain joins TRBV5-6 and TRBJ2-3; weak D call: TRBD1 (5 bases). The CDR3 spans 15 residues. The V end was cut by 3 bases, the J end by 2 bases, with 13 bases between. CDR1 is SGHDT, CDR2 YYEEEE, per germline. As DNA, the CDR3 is TGTGCCAGCAGCTCCCCTTTGGGGCTCACAGATACGCAGTATTTT. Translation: CASSSPLGLTDTQYF. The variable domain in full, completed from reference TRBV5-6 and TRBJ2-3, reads DAGVTQSPTHLIKTRGQQVTLRCSPKSGHDTVSWYQQALGQGPQFIFQYYEEEERQRGNFPDRFSGHQFPNYSSELNVNALLLGDSALYLCASSSPLGLTDTQYFGPGTRLTVL.

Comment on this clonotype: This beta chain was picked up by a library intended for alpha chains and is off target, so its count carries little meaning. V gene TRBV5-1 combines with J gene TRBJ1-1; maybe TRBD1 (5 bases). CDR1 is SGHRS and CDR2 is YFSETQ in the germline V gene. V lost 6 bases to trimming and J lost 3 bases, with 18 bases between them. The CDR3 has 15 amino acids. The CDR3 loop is CASKAPEEGDTEAFF. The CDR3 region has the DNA TGCGCCAGCAAGGCCCCCGAGGAAGGGGACACTGAAGCTTTCTTT. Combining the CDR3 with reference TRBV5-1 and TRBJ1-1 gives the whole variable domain KAGVTQTPRYLIKTRGQQVTLSCSPISGHRSVSWYQQTPGQGLQFLFEYFSETQRNKGNFPGRFSGRQFSNSRSEMNVSTLELGDSALYLCASKAPEEGDTEAFFGQGTRLTVV.

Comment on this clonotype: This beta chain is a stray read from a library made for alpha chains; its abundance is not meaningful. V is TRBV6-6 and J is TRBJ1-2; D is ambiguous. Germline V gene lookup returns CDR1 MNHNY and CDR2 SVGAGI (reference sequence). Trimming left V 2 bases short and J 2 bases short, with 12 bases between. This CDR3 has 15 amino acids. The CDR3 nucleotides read TGTGCCAGCAGTTACCCTGGTCCTTCGAACTATGGCTACACCTTC. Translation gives CASSYPGPSNYGYTF.

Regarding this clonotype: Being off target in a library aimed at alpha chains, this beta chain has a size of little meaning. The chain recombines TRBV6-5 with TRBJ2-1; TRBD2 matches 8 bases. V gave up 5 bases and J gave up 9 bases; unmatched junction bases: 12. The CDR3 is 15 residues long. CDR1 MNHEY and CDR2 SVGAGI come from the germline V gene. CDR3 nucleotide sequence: TGTGCCAGCAGTCCCGGGGGGGCCGACAAGAGTGAGCAGTTCTTC. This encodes CASSPGGADKSEQFF.

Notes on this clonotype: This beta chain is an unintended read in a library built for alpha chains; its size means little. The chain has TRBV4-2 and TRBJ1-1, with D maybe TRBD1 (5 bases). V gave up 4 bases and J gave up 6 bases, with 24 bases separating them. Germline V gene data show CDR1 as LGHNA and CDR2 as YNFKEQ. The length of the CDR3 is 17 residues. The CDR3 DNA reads TGTGCCAGCAGCCCCCGCCTAGCGAGAGGGACGGGTCCTGAAGCTTTCTTT. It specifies CASSPRLARGTGPEAFF.

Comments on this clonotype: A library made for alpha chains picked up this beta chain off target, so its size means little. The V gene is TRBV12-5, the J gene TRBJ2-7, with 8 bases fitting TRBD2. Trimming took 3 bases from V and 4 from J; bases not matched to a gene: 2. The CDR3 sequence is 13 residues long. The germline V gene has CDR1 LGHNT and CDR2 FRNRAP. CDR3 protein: CASGFGGGYEQYV. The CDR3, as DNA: TGTGCTAGTGGTTTTGGCGGGGGGTACGAGCAGTACGTC.

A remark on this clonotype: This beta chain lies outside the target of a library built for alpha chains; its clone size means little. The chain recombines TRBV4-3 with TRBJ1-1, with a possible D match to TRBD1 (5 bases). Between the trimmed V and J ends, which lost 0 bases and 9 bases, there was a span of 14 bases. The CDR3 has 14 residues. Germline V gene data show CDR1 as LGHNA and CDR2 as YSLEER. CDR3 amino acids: CASSQDTRGSQAFF. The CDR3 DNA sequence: TGCGCCAGCAGCCAAGATACGCGGGGGAGCCAAGCTTTCTTT.

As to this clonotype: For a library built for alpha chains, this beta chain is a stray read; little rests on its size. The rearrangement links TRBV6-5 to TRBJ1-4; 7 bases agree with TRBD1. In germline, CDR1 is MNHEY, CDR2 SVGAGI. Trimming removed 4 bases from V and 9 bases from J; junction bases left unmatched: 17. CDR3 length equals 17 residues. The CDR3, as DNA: TGTGCCAGCAGTTGGAACATTCCGGGACAGACTCCTAAAAAACTGTTTTTT. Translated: CASSWNIPGQTPKKLFF.

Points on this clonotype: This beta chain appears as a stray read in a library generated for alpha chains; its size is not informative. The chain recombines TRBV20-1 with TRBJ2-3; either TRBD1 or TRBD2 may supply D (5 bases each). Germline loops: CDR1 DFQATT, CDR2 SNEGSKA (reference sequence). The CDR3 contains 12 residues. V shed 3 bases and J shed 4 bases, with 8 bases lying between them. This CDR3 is CSASGTADTQYF. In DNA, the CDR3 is TGCAGTGCTAGCGGGACCGCAGATACGCAGTATTTT.

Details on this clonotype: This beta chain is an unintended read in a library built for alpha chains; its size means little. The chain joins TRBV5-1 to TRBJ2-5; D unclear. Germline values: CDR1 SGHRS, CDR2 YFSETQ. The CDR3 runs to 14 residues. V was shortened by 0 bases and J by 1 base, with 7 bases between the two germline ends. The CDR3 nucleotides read TGCGCCAGCAGCTTGGAAGTAAGCCAAGAGACCCAGTACTTC. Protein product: CASSLEVSQETQYF.

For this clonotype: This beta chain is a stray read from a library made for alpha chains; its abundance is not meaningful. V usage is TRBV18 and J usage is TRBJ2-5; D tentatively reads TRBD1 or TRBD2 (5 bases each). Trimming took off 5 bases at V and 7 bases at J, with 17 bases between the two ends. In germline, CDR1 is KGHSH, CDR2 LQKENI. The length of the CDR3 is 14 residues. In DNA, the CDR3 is TGTGCCAGCTCATCCAGGGAGAAACAGGCGACCCAGTACTTC. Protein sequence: CASSSREKQATQYF.

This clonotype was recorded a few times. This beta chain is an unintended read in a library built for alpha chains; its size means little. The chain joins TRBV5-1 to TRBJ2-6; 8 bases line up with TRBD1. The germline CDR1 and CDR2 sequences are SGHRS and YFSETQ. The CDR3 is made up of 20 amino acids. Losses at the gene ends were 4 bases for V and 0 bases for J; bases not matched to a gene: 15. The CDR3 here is CASSRDRPQTLSSGANVLTF. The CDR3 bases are TGCGCCAGCAGCCGGGACAGGCCCCAAACCCTGAGCTCTGGGGCCAACGTCCTGACTTTC.

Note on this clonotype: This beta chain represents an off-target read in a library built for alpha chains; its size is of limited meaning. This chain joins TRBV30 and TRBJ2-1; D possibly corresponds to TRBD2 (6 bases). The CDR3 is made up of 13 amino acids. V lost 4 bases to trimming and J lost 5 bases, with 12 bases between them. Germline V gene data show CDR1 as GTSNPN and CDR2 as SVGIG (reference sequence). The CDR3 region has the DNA TGTGCCTGGAACCAGCGGGCCGACAATGAGCAGTTCTTC. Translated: CAWNQRADNEQFF.

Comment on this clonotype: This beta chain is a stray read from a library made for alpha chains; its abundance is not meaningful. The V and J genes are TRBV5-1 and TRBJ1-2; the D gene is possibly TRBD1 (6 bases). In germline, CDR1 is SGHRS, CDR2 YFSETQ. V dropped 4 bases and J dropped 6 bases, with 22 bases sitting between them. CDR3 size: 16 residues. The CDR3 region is CASSRWLAEQGDGYTF. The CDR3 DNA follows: TGCGCCAGCAGCAGGTGGCTAGCAGAACAGGGAGATGGCTACACCTTC. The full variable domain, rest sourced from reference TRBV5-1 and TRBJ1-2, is KAGVTQTPRYLIKTRGQQVTLSCSPISGHRSVSWYQQTPGQGLQFLFEYFSETQRNKGNFPGRFSGRQFSNSRSEMNVSTLELGDSALYLCASSRWLAEQGDGYTFGSGTRLTVV.

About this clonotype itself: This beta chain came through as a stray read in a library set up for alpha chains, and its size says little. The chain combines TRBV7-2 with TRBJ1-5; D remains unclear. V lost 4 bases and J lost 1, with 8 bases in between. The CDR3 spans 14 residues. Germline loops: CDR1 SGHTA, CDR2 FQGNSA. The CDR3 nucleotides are TGTGCCAGCAGCTCAGCGCGGAGCAATCAGCCCCAGCATTTT. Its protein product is CASSSARSNQPQHF.

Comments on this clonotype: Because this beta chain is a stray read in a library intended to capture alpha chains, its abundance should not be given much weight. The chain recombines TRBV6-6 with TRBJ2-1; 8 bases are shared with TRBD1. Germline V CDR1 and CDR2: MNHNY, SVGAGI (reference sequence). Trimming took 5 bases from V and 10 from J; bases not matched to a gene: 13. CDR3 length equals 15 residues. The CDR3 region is CASSPQGAGNREQFF. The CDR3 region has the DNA TGTGCCAGCAGTCCCCAGGGGGCAGGTAATCGGGAGCAGTTCTTC.

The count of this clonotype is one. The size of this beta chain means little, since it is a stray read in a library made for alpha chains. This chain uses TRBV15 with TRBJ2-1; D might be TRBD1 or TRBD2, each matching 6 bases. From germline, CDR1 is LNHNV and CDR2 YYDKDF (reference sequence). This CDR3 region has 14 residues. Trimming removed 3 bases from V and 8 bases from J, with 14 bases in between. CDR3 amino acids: CATSSEVEGDEQFF. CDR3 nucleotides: TGTGCCACCAGCAGTGAGGTGGAGGGGGATGAGCAGTTCTTC.

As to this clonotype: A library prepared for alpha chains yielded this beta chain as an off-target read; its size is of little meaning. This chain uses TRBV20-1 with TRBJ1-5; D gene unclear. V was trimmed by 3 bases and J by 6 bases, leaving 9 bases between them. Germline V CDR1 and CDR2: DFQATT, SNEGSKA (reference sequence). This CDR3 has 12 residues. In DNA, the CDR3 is TGCAGTGCTAGTTCCGGGTTTCAGCCCCAGCATTTT. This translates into CSASSGFQPQHF.

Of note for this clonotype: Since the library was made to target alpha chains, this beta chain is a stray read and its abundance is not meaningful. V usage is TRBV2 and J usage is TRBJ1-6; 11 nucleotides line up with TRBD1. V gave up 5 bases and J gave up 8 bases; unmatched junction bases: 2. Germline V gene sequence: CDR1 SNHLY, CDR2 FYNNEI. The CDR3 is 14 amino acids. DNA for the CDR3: TGTGCCAGCAGTCGGGACAGGGGGTATTCACCCCTCCACTTT. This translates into CASSRDRGYSPLHF. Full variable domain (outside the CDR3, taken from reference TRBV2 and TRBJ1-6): EPEVTQTPSHQVTQMGQEVILRCVPISNHLYFYWYRQILGQKVEFLVSFYNNEISEKSEIFDDQFSVERPDGSNFTLKIRSTKLEDSAMYFCASSRDRGYSPLHFGNGTRLTVT.

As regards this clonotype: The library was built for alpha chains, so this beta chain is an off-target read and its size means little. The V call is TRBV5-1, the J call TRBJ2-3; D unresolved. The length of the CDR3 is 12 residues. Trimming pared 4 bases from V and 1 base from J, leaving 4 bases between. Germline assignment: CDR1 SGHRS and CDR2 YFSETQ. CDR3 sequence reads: CASSRGTDTQYF. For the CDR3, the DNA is TGCGCCAGCAGCAGGGGCACAGATACGCAGTATTTT.